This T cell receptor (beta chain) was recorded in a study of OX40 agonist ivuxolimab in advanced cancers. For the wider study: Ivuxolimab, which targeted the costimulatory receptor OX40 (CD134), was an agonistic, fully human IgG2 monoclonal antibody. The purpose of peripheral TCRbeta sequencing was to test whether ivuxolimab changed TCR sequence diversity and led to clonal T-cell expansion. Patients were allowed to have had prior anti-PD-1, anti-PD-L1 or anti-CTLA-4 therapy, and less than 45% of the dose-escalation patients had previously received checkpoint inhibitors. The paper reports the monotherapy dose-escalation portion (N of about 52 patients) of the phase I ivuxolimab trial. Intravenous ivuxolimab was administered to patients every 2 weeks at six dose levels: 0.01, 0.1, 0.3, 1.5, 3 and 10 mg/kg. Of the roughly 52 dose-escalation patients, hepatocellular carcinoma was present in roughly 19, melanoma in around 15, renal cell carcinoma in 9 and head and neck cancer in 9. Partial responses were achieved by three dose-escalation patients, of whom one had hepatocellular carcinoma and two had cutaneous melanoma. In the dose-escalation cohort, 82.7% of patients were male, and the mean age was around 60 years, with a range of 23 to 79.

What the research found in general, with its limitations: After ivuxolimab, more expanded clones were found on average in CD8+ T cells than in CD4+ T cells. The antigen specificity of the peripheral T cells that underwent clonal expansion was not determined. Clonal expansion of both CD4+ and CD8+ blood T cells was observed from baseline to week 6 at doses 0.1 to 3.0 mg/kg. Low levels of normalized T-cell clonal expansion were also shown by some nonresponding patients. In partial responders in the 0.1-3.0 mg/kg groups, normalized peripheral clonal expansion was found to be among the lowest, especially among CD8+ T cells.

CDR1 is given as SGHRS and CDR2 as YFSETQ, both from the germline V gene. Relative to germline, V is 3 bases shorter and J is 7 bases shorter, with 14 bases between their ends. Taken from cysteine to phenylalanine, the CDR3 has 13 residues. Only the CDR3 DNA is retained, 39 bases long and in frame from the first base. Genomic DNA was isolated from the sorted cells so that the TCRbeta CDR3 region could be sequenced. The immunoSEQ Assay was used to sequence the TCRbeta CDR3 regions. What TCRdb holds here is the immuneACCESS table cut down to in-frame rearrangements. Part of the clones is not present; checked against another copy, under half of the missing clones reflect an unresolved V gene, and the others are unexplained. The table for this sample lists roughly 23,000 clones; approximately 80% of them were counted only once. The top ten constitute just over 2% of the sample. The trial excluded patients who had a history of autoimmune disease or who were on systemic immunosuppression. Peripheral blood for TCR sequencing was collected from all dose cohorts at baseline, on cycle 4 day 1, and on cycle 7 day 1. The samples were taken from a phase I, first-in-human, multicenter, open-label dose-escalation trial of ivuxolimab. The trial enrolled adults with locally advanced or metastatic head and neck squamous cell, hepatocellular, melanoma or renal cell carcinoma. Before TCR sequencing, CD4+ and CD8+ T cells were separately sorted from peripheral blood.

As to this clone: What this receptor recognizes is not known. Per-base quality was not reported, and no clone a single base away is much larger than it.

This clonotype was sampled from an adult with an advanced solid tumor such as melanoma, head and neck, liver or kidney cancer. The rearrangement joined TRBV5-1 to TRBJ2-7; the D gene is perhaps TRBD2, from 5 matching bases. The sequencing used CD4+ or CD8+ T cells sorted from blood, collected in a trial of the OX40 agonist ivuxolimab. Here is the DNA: TGCGCCAGCAGCTCGATGGACCGGGGAGAGCAGTACTTC. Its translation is CASSSMDRGEQYF.